A single TCR beta chain is shown here with its context. Its recognized antigen is unknown. Base qualities are not provided; no much larger clone lies one nucleotide away. V is cut back by 4 bases and J by 0 bases, with 4 bases in the junction unmatched. The CDR1 and CDR2 encoded by the germline V gene are LGHNT and FRNRAP. The CDR3 spans 15 residues, from the cysteine through the phenylalanine. The only DNA kept is the CDR3, 45 bases in frame from the first base. One collaborating source in Seattle enrolled patients during active infection and followed them longitudinally through the course of disease. The collaborating institutions used their own protocols to collect whole blood in K2EDTA tubes. For TCRbeta analysis, collaborators shipped samples as frozen whole blood, isolated PBMCs, or DNA extracted from either of those sample types. These data originate in a study of blood T cell repertoires in COVID-19 (TCRdb year 2020). As for the study more broadly: Collaborator samples came from the United States, Italy and Spain and covered acute and convalescent phases of COVID-19. The material from the prospective study consisted of cDNA or gDNA derived from T cells, B-cell-depleted T cells, or PBMCs. Deeply sampled blood TCRbeta repertoires from subjects exposed to, actively infected with, or recovered from COVID-19 were included in the dataset. The repertoires were released in a freely available public database intended as a resource for research on the immune response to SARS-CoV-2. The samples were drawn from the first 160 participants of the ongoing ImmuneRACE study and from some 1,300 subjects provided by 6 global collaborators. Nearly every sample came with metadata listing a de-identified subject ID, COVID-19 status, age in years and sex. Where available, HLA class I and class II types were obtained from metadata supplied by the sample provider rather than from assay-based typing.

The research as a whole found: Clinical and demographic metadata were provided uncurated, with the amount varying by source and participant.

TCRbeta CDR3 regions were amplified from genomic DNA using the immunoSEQ Assay, a bias-controlled multiplex PCR. Processing in the source paper ran as follows. Nucleated cell counts per sample were estimated from amplification of reference gene primers within the assay. To quantify the absolute abundance of each unique TCRbeta CDR3 rearrangement, sequence reads were collapsed and filtered. For each sample, productive Simpson clonality was calculated as the square root of Simpson's diversity index over productive rearrangements. Held by TCRdb, this immuneACCESS table contains in-frame sequences only and omits some clones. Under half of the omission traces to an unresolved V gene where checked; the cause of the rest is unknown. V and J calls and clone size are copied from that table; D and trimming were computed from the DNA. The sample contains around 250,000 clones, around 89% of them found a single time. The ten largest make up under 2.5% of the sample.

The origin of this receptor is an older woman with COVID-19, enrolled during active disease. The sequence joins TRBV12-5 to TRBJ2-3, with TRBD2 identical over 7 junction bases. Input material: peripheral blood. Here the CDR3 is given as CASGWGGSSTDTQYF. The nucleotides are TGTGCTAGTGGTTGGGGGGGTTCTAGCACAGATACGCAGTATTTT.